Listed here are 28 T cell receptor beta chains from one sample, sequenced in a study of vaccination effects on CD4 cells after COVID-19. Investigators separated out CD4+ T cells once around nine days of culture had passed. The participants, recipients of two vaccine doses, got either BNT162b2 or mRNA-1273. Repertoires were generated with immunoSEQ multiplex PCR, while TCRdb's copy carries only in-frame clones and drops some. The sample holds about 73,000 clones, 65% to 80% seen once. No antigen has been assigned to these receptors. Sequencing was performed on CD4+ T cells from PBMCs cultured without peptide, taken after COVID-19 vaccination. All receptors derive from a human donor who received a COVID-19 vaccine.

V gene TRBV11-1 combines with J gene TRBJ2-2; 7 nucleotides align to TRBD1. Germline V gene lookup returns CDR1 SGHAT and CDR2 FQDESV (reference sequence). Unmatched junction bases numbered 7, after V lost 6 bases and J lost 0 bases. The CDR3 is 16 residues long. The CDR3 loop reads CASRPRDSSNTGELFF. The DNA for the CDR3 is TGTGCCAGCAGGCCCCGGGACAGCTCGAACACCGGGGAGCTGTTTTTT.

This sequence joins TRBV9 and TRBJ2-2; D uncertain. The germline gives CDR1 SGDLS, CDR2 YYNGEE. This CDR3 has 14 residues. Trimming removed 0 bases at V and 3 bases at J, with 6 bases between. The DNA of the CDR3 is TGTGCCAGCAGCGTAGAGTGGCACACCGGGGAGCTGTTTTTT. It yields the protein CASSVEWHTGELFF. Complete variable domain (other parts from reference TRBV9 and TRBJ2-2): DSGVTQTPKHLITATGQRVTLRCSPRSGDLSVYWYQQSLDQGLQFLIQYYNGEERAKGNILERFSAQQFPDLHSELNLSSLELGDSALYFCASSVEWHTGELFFGEGSRLTVL.

This clone was counted between two and nine times. The genes are TRBV14 and TRBJ1-2; no firm D call. Germline assignment: CDR1 SGHDN and CDR2 FVKESK. This CDR3 spans 13 amino acids. With 1 base removed from V and 2 bases from J, the gap between germline ends came to 5 bases. The CDR3 is CASSQVINYGYTF. Written as DNA, the CDR3 is TGTGCCAGCAGCCAAGTGATAAACTATGGCTACACCTTC.

The chain couples TRBV29-1 to TRBJ2-2; tentative D call: TRBD2 (6 bases). This CDR3 is 14 amino acids long. Germline CDR1 and CDR2: SQVTM and ANQGSEA. The CDR3 nucleotides are TGCAGTGTCATGGGAGGCATAAACACCGGGGAGCTGTTTTTT. Its translation is CSVMGGINTGELFF.

The chain recombines TRBV7-2 with TRBJ1-2; D is perhaps TRBD1 (5 bases). The CDR3 runs to 13 residues. V was trimmed by 5 bases and J by 3 bases, leaving 10 bases between them. The V gene's germline CDR1 is SGHTA and CDR2 FQGNSA. This CDR3 reads CASSTDSYYGYTF. The CDR3 bases are TGTGCCAGCAGCACAGACAGTTACTATGGCTACACCTTC.

The chain couples TRBV28 to TRBJ1-2; 8 bases are a match to TRBD1. Losses at the gene ends were 6 bases for V and 8 bases for J; bases not matched to a gene: 14. Germline V gene lookup returns CDR1 MDHEN and CDR2 SYDVKM. The CDR3 contains 15 residues. The CDR3 region is CASSPGQAAFFGYTF. CDR3 bases: TGTGCCAGCAGCCCGGGACAGGCTGCCTTTTTCGGCTACACCTTC.

This clone was detected only once. The rearrangement joins TRBV6-5 to TRBJ2-2; weak D call: TRBD1 (6 bases). This CDR3 region has 13 residues. V lost 6 bases and J 8 bases, leaving 13 bases between the germline ends. CDR1 and CDR2 from the germline V gene are MNHEY and SVGAGI. The CDR3 spells CASRDSGVGELFF. DNA of the CDR3: TGTGCCAGCAGGGACAGCGGCGTGGGGGAGCTGTTTTTT.

In its sample, this clone was seen once. This chain connects TRBV9 to TRBJ1-4; TRBD1 matches at 9 bases. The CDR3 has 14 amino acids. Germline CDR1 is SGDLS and CDR2 is YYNGEE. J was trimmed by 7 bases and V by 6 bases; bases with no gene match: 7. CDR3 residues: CASTRDRASEKLFF. As DNA, the CDR3 is TGTGCCAGCACCCGGGACAGGGCTTCTGAAAAACTGTTTTTT.

This rearrangement joins TRBV2 to TRBJ1-4; tentative D call: TRBD1 (6 bases). The germline V gene has CDR1 SNHLY and CDR2 FYNNEI. CDR3 size: 16 residues. V dropped 0 bases and J dropped 8 bases, with 16 bases sitting between them. CDR3 coding DNA: TGTGCCAGCAGTGAAGCGCGGGGGGGCGTCAGGGAAAAACTGTTTTTT. Translating gives CASSEARGGVREKLFF.

The chain recombines TRBV12-3 or TRBV12-4 with TRBJ1-1; D unclear. The CDR3 has 13 residues. The V gene lost 3 bases and the J gene lost 10 bases, with 15 bases spanning the gap. The CDR3 loop is CASSFKRESRAFF. CDR3 DNA: TGTGCCAGCAGTTTTAAGAGGGAATCGCGAGCTTTCTTT.

The table lists this clone with a count of one. The chain couples TRBV14 to TRBJ2-5; 10 bases agree with TRBD2. V lost 1 base, J lost 3 bases, and 11 bases stayed unmatched. The CDR3 contains 18 residues. Looked up from germline, CDR1 is SGHDN and CDR2 is FVKESK. The CDR3: CASSQGSLLAGFKETQYF. In nucleotides, the CDR3 is TGTGCCAGCAGCCAAGGAAGCTTACTAGCGGGGTTTAAAGAGACCCAGTACTTC.

The chain uses TRBV18 and TRBJ2-1; D gene unclear. The germline V and J ends were trimmed by 3 bases and 3 bases, with 12 bases remaining between them. Germline lookup yields CDR1 KGHSH and CDR2 LQKENI. CDR3 size: 15 residues. This chain's CDR3 is CASSPGQVIYNEQFF. CDR3 DNA sequence: TGTGCCAGCTCACCGGGCCAGGTTATCTACAATGAGCAGTTCTTC.

Comments on this clone: One end of the junction is discordant with germline, which a read error may explain. This rearrangement joins TRBV6-1 to TRBJ2-3; D is unresolved. In germline, CDR1 is MNHNS, CDR2 SASEGT. The CDR3 has 14 amino acids. CDR3 sequence (DNA): TGTGCCAGCAGGGAAGGGCAGTTCACAGATACGCAGTATTTT. Its translation: CASREGQFTDTQYF.

J is TRBJ2-3 and V is TRBV2, with TRBD2 identical over 7 bases. The CDR3 is made up of 16 amino acids. V lost 4 bases and J lost 0; bases outside the gene matches: 7. Germline CDR1 and CDR2: SNHLY and FYNNEI. The CDR3 is CASSVALAVSTDTQYF. The CDR3 DNA sequence: TGTGCCAGCAGTGTAGCGCTAGCGGTTAGCACAGATACGCAGTATTTT.

The chain employs TRBV15 and TRBJ1-6, with unresolved D. The V end was cut by 0 bases, the J end by 6 bases, with 9 bases between. The CDR3 sequence is 15 residues long. Germline values: CDR1 LNHNV, CDR2 YYDKDF (reference sequence). The CDR3 region has the DNA TGTGCCACCAGCAGAGATCCGGGAGGTAATTCACCCCTCCACTTT. Translated, it gives CATSRDPGGNSPLHF.

This chain uses TRBV11-3 with TRBJ2-2; D remains ambiguous. Trimming stripped 1 base from V and 0 bases from J, with 6 bases between. The CDR3 consists of 15 residues. CDR1 and CDR2 from the germline V gene are SGHNT and YENEEA. CDR3 sequence: CASSLGSSNTGELFF. CDR3 bases: TGTGCCAGCAGCTTAGGCTCGTCGAACACCGGGGAGCTGTTTTTT. The full variable domain, its missing parts supplied by reference TRBV11-3 and TRBJ2-2, is EAGVVQSPRYKIIEKKQPVAFWCNPISGHNTLYWYLQNLGQGPELLIRYENEEAVDDSQLPKDRFSAERLKGVDSTLKIQPAELGDSAVYLCASSLGSSNTGELFFGEGSRLTVL.

This clone was counted between two and nine times. The rearrangement uses TRBV28 and TRBJ2-7; the match to TRBD1 covers 10 bases. The V segment lost 6 bases and the J segment 7 bases; nucleotides outside the gene matches: 9. This CDR3 has 14 residues. Germline V lookup: CDR1 MDHEN, CDR2 SYDVKM. The CDR3 DNA reads as TGTGCCAGCAGCCCTAGACAGGGGGCACAGGAGCAGTACGTC. Translating gives CASSPRQGAQEQYV.

In this sample, this clone turned up once. V gene TRBV5-6 combines with J gene TRBJ1-3, with D perhaps TRBD1 (6 bases). The length of the CDR3 is 15 residues. Trimming shortened V by 3 bases and J by 4 bases, and 14 bases separated the two germline ends. Germline assignment: CDR1 SGHDT and CDR2 YYEEEE. DNA for the CDR3: TGTGCCAGCAGCTGGGGACATTTTTCCGGAAACACCATATATTTT. Translating gives CASSWGHFSGNTIYF. The full variable domain, completed using reference TRBV5-6 and TRBJ1-3, is DAGVTQSPTHLIKTRGQQVTLRCSPKSGHDTVSWYQQALGQGPQFIFQYYEEEERQRGNFPDRFSGHQFPNYSSELNVNALLLGDSALYLCASSWGHFSGNTIYFGEGSWLTVV.

This clone turned up a few times. V usage is TRBV24-1 and J usage is TRBJ1-5; D gene ambiguous. Trimming removed 3 bases from V and 9 bases from J, with 11 bases in between. The CDR3 consists of 13 residues. The germline V gene encodes CDR1 KGHDR and CDR2 SFDVKD. In nucleotides, the CDR3 is TGTGCCACCAGTGATCGGACGGCCGGGCCCCAGCATTTT. Translation: CATSDRTAGPQHF.

The V gene is TRBV6-5, the J gene TRBJ1-3; no definite D call. CDR3 length: 12 residues. Trimming left V 6 bases short and J 3 bases short, with 6 bases between. CDR1 is MNHEY, CDR2 SVGAGI, per germline. The CDR3 region has the DNA TGTGCCAGCAGGACTAATGGAAACACCATATATTTT. This encodes CASRTNGNTIYF.

The J gene is TRBJ1-6, the V gene TRBV30; TRBD1 matches 7 bases. The CDR3 has 15 amino acids. Looked up from germline, CDR1 is GTSNPN and CDR2 is SVGIG (reference sequence). After removal of 1 base from V and 7 bases from J, the junction contained 7 bases not matched to a gene. CDR3 amino acids: CAWSELQGVNSPLHF. The CDR3, as DNA: TGTGCCTGGAGTGAACTTCAGGGGGTCAATTCACCCCTCCACTTT. Full variable domain (rest looked up from reference TRBV30 and TRBJ1-6): SQTIHQWPATLVQPVGSPLSLECTVEGTSNPNLYWYRQAAGRGLQLLFYSVGIGQISSEVPQNLSASRPQDRQFILSSKKLLLSDSGFYLCAWSELQGVNSPLHFGNGTRLTVT.

The chain has TRBV6-1 and TRBJ1-6; TRBD1 agrees at 8 bases. The CDR3 loop spans 15 amino acids. Germline trimming cut 0 bases from V and 10 bases from J; bases unmatched to any gene: 5. Germline values: CDR1 MNHNS, CDR2 SASEGT. CDR3 amino acids: CASSEAWTGQSPLHF. CDR3 DNA sequence: TGTGCCAGCAGTGAAGCGTGGACAGGGCAGTCACCCCTCCACTTT.

The rearrangement joins TRBV10-1 to TRBJ2-4; D may correspond to TRBD1 or TRBD2 (5 bases each). V lost 7 bases, J lost 6 bases, and 22 bases lay in between. The CDR3 length is 16 residues. CDR1 WNHNN and CDR2 SYGVQD come from the germline V gene (reference sequence). The DNA for the CDR3 is TGCGCCAGCAAGGTGTCCGAGGGGTTTGGGGCAAACATTCAGTACTTC. Amino acid sequence: CASKVSEGFGANIQYF.

This chain joins TRBV5-5 and TRBJ1-2; possible D gene TRBD1, 6 bases. The germline V and J ends were trimmed by 0 bases and 0 bases, with 15 bases remaining between them. CDR1 and CDR2 (germline): SGHKS, YYEKEE (reference sequence). The CDR3 contains 17 residues. This CDR3 reads CASSLVAGAPTNYGYTF. The CDR3 bases are TGTGCCAGCAGCTTGGTGGCAGGGGCGCCGACTAACTATGGCTACACCTTC. The entire variable domain, with the rest obtained from reference TRBV5-5 and TRBJ1-2, is as follows: DAGVTQSPTHLIKTRGQQVTLRCSPISGHKSVSWYQQVLGQGPQFIFQYYEKEERGRGNFPDRFSARQFPNYSSELNVNALLLGDSALYLCASSLVAGAPTNYGYTFGSGTRLTVV.

For this clone: At one end the junction does not follow the germline gene, possibly because of a read error. The chain is built from TRBV2 and TRBJ2-1; 11 nucleotides agree with TRBD2. Germline CDR1 reads SNHLY; CDR2 reads FYNNEI. This CDR3 spans 17 amino acids. The CDR3 nucleotides are TGTGCCAGCAGTCCATTAGCGGGGGGGCTCTCCCACAATGAGCAGTTCTTC. Protein: CASSPLAGGLSHNEQFF.

The V and J genes are TRBV18 and TRBJ1-4, with a tentative D call TRBD1 (6 bases). The V and J ends lost 6 bases and 5 bases respectively, with 10 bases between them. In germline, CDR1 is KGHSH, CDR2 LQKENI. The length of the CDR3 is 13 residues. This chain's CDR3 is CASSGTWNEKLFF. The CDR3 DNA sequence: TGTGCCAGCTCCGGGACATGGAATGAAAAACTGTTTTTT.

This chain connects TRBV6-5 to TRBJ1-5, with 9 bases matching TRBD1. This CDR3 is 15 amino acids long. Trimming removed 3 bases from V and 10 bases from J; junction bases left unmatched: 10. Germline V gene data show CDR1 as MNHEY and CDR2 as SVGAGI. In DNA form, the CDR3 reads TGTGCCAGCAGTTATAATACAGGGGGCGTAGGACCCCAGCATTTT. As protein: CASSYNTGGVGPQHF.

This clone was counted a single time. The chain is built from TRBV19 and TRBJ2-5; perhaps TRBD2 as D (5 bases). V was cut by 4 bases and J by 1 base, with 16 bases left in between. The CDR3 totals 16 residues. Germline CDR1 reads LNHDA; CDR2 reads SQIVND (reference sequence). CDR3 protein: CASSTPRGAAQETQYF. DNA for the CDR3: TGTGCCAGTAGTACTCCCCGGGGAGCAGCCCAAGAGACCCAGTACTTC.